The present TCR beta chain was sequenced within a study of control samples from healthy donors and cancer patients (dated by TCRdb to the early 2020s). Note on this clone: Its antigen specificity is not known. No clone much larger than this one lies a single base away; base qualities are absent.

Trimming costs V 2 bases and J 0 bases, and their ends lie 8 bases apart. The CDR3 runs 14 residues from the cysteine to the phenylalanine. Only the CDR3 part of the read is kept: 42 bases, read in frame from the first base. CDR1 GTSNPN and CDR2 SVGIG were looked up in the germline V gene (reference sequence). Library preparation was by the immunoSEQ multiplex PCR assay. TCRdb re-hosts the immuneACCESS table, in-frame sequences only. Its copies lack some clones; in the studies checked, an unresolved V gene accounts for under half of them, and the cause for the rest is not known. The sample contains some 82,000 clones, roughly 86% of them found a single time. 20% of the sample is in the top ten clones.

The source is a man aged 45 to 65 in good health. The specimen sequenced was blood. Recombination joined TRBV30 with TRBJ1-3; TRBD1 is a weak D gene call, 5 bases matching. The DNA is as follows: TGTGCCTGGAGTCGGGACTTCTCTGGAAACACCATATATTTT. Translated, it gives CAWSRDFSGNTIYF.